The 18 T cell receptor beta chains given below trace back to one sample, sequenced in a study of shared clonotypes between healthy human individuals. Some clones are missing from TCRdb's copy, which holds only in-frame ones; the method was immunoSEQ multiplex PCR. The data contain about 180,000 clones, about 93% of them singletons. Sequenced sample: naive CD4+ T cells sorted from blood. Subset in this sample: CD45RA+ positively selected. These receptors came from a woman in her 30s in good health.

This chain connects TRBV25-1 to TRBJ1-1, with 8 nucleotides matching TRBD1. The CDR3 is 12 residues long. Germline CDR1 is MGHDK and CDR2 is SYGVNS. V lost 6 bases, J lost 12 bases, and 9 bases stayed unmatched. CDR3 coding DNA: TGTGCCAGCAGACTTGGGACAGGCCTGTCTTTCTTT. Amino acid sequence: CASRLGTGLSFF.

The rearrangement links TRBV11-3 to TRBJ2-7; D is perhaps TRBD2 (6 bases). CDR1 is SGHNT, CDR2 YENEEA, per germline. This CDR3 is 14 amino acids long. V lost 6 bases and J 0 bases, leaving 12 bases between the germline ends. The CDR3: CASSRAGRSYEQYF. CDR3 bases: TGTGCCAGCAGTCGAGCGGGCCGCTCCTACGAGCAGTACTTC.

J is TRBJ1-2 and V is TRBV30, with 8 bases aligning to TRBD1. The germline gives CDR1 GTSNPN, CDR2 SVGIG (reference sequence). Losses at the gene ends were 0 bases for V and 8 bases for J; bases not matched to a gene: 14. The CDR3 runs to 16 residues. The CDR3, as DNA: TGTGCCTGGAGTGTACTTGTGGGAGGACAGGGAGGAGGCTACACCTTC. Amino acids: CAWSVLVGGQGGGYTF.

J is TRBJ1-1 and V is TRBV9; D gene ambiguous. V was pared by 4 bases and J by 0 bases, with 13 bases between. This CDR3 has 15 amino acids. From germline, CDR1 is SGDLS and CDR2 YYNGEE. The chain's CDR3 is CASSLQSELNTEAFF. In nucleotides, the CDR3 is TGTGCCAGCAGCCTTCAATCGGAACTGAACACTGAAGCTTTCTTT.

This chain links TRBV7-6 with TRBJ2-3; D is unclear. Trimming removed 4 bases from V and 2 bases from J, with 10 bases in between. The CDR3 sequence is 14 residues long. Germline assignment: CDR1 SGHVS and CDR2 FNYEAQ. CDR3 loop: CASSSEPITDTQYF. CDR3 nucleotide sequence: TGTGCCAGCAGCTCCGAACCCATCACAGATACGCAGTATTTT.

The chain joins TRBV11-2 to TRBJ1-4, with D perhaps TRBD1 (5 bases). V gave up 1 base and J gave up 8 bases, with 8 bases separating them. CDR1 is SGHAT and CDR2 is FQNNGV in the germline V gene. The CDR3 is 13 amino acids. The CDR3 spells CASSLGWGEKLFF. The CDR3 DNA is TGTGCCAGCAGCTTAGGGTGGGGGGAAAAACTGTTTTTT.

The V gene is TRBV19, the J gene TRBJ2-7; D is possibly TRBD2 (5 bases). This CDR3 is 15 amino acids long. The germline gives CDR1 LNHDA, CDR2 SQIVND (reference sequence). V lost 4 bases and J lost 3, with 16 bases in between. CDR3 residues: CASSNGEQFDYEQYF. The CDR3 coding sequence is TGTGCCAGTAGTAACGGGGAACAGTTTGACTACGAGCAGTACTTC.

The rearrangement uses TRBV4-2 and TRBJ2-5, with a possible D match to TRBD2 (6 bases). Germline V gene lookup returns CDR1 LGHNA and CDR2 YNFKEQ. V was shortened by 1 base and J by 2 bases, with 14 bases between the two germline ends. This CDR3 is built from 16 residues. CDR3 in amino acids: CASSQGRVGQQETQYF. The CDR3 bases are TGTGCCAGCAGCCAAGGGAGGGTCGGTCAACAAGAGACCCAGTACTTC.

Only one count was recorded for this clone. The V call is TRBV7-6, the J call TRBJ2-2; the D gene is possibly TRBD2 (6 bases). Trimming shortened V by 1 base and J by 6 bases, and 12 bases separated the two germline ends. The CDR3 totals 15 residues. The germline V gene encodes CDR1 SGHVS and CDR2 FNYEAQ. The CDR3 nucleotides are TGTGCCAGCAGCTTAGGTGGAGGGATACCCGGGGAGCTGTTTTTT. This codes for CASSLGGGIPGELFF.

CDR3 nucleotide sequence: TGTGCCAGCTCTGTTCCTACGGGGCTCAGCTCCTACGAGCAGTACTTC. This sequence encodes CASSVPTGLSSYEQYF. The chain is built from TRBV27 and TRBJ2-7; the D gene could be TRBD1 or TRBD2 (5 bases each). Germline V lookup: CDR1 MNHEY, CDR2 SMNVEV (reference sequence). Trimming removed 8 bases at V and 0 bases at J, with 20 bases between. The CDR3 length is 16 residues.

This chain joins TRBV28 and TRBJ1-1, with 8 bases that match TRBD1. This CDR3 has 15 residues. From germline, CDR1 is MDHEN and CDR2 SYDVKM. Trimming took 6 bases from V and 4 from J; bases not matched to a gene: 10. This CDR3 is CASRLWTGQATEAFF. DNA of the CDR3: TGTGCCAGCAGACTGTGGACAGGGCAGGCCACTGAAGCTTTCTTT.

V gene TRBV10-3 combines with J gene TRBJ2-7; 8 nucleotides align to TRBD1. Germline V lookup: CDR1 ENHRY, CDR2 SYGVKD. CDR3 size: 14 residues. With V trimmed by 11 bases and J by 2 bases, 11 bases remained unmatched. The CDR3 sequence: CASAGQAGPYEQYF. CDR3 coding DNA: TGTGCCTCCGCGGGACAGGCAGGACCCTACGAGCAGTACTTC.

The genes are TRBV6-6 and TRBJ2-7; D call uncertain. The V gene's germline CDR1 is MNHNY and CDR2 SVGAGI (reference sequence). V was trimmed by 5 bases and J by 4 bases, leaving 15 bases between them. This CDR3 has 14 amino acids. The CDR3 is CASSDPAMKYEQYF. The DNA of the CDR3 is TGTGCCAGCAGTGATCCGGCCATGAAGTACGAGCAGTACTTC.

CDR3 nucleotides: TGTGCCAGCGAGTTTAACTCCTACGAGCAGTACTTC. It yields the protein CASEFNSYEQYF. V is TRBV2 and J is TRBJ2-7; D call uncertain. The CDR3 sequence is 12 residues long. Trimming removed 8 bases from V and 0 bases from J, with 8 bases in between. Germline V gene sequence: CDR1 SNHLY, CDR2 FYNNEI.

The chain combines TRBV6-4 with TRBJ2-6, with unresolved D. Germline values: CDR1 MRHNA, CDR2 SNTAGT. This CDR3 contains 18 residues. V was cut by 5 bases and J by 5 bases, with 22 bases left in between. The CDR3 loop is CASSFYHSRQSRANVLTF. CDR3 nucleotide sequence: TGTGCCAGCAGTTTTTACCACTCACGACAAAGTCGGGCCAACGTCCTGACTTTC.

This sequence joins TRBV23-1 and TRBJ2-5; D may be TRBD1 (5 bases). TRBV23-1 is an ORF, with its function uncertain. Between the trimmed V and J ends, which lost 4 bases and 9 bases, there was a span of 24 bases. The CDR3 consists of 16 residues. CDR3 region: CASSPPRDSGILAQYF. Here the CDR3 DNA reads TGCGCCAGCAGTCCCCCCCGCGACAGTGGGATCTTGGCCCAGTACTTC.

The genes are TRBV5-1 and TRBJ2-7; D not resolved. Looked up from germline, CDR1 is SGHRS and CDR2 is YFSETQ. This CDR3 has 13 amino acids. V shed 1 base and J shed 3 bases, with 8 bases lying between them. CDR3 protein: CASSLSTLYEQYF. CDR3 bases: TGCGCCAGCAGCTTGTCCACTCTCTACGAGCAGTACTTC.

V and J are TRBV15 and TRBJ2-3; TRBD2 aligns across 10 bases. The CDR3 contains 17 residues. With 0 bases clipped from V and 0 bases from J, the junction kept 3 bases outside the gene matches. Germline CDR1 and CDR2: LNHNV and YYDKDF (reference sequence). The CDR3 sequence is CATSRELTSGSTDTQYF. The DNA for the CDR3 is TGTGCCACCAGCAGAGAGCTGACTAGCGGGAGCACAGATACGCAGTATTTT.